This TCR beta chain appears in the sequencing data of a study of read filtering for tumor transcriptome and immune sequencing. Turning to the study itself: By R-ISS, stages I, II and III held approximately 8, 17 and 7 patients. Per sample, TCR-region reads ranged about 4 to 11 million by IR-seq, roughly 80 to 1273 by RNA-seq.

This clonotype was detected ten times or more. Antigen specificity is unknown. The length of the CDR3 is 14 residues. V shed 5 bases and J 6 bases; nucleotides not matched to a gene: 3. The V gene's germline CDR1 is SGHVS and CDR2 FQNEAQ. General study results and limits: Dropping single-read clonotypes raised IR-seq and RNA-seq shared-clonotype correlation.

This library used roughly 430 ng RNA and molecular barcoded adaptors spanning alpha/delta and beta/gamma chains. TCRdb used MiXCR to reprocess the reads, holding one entry per CDR3 protein. The repertoire holds about 50,000 distinct CDR3 sequences, approximately 19% seen once, with approximately 15% in the top ten. At the time of active disease, bone marrow was collected from every patient. The V call is TRBV7-8, the J call TRBJ1-5; TRBD1 aligns across 11 bases. The TCR sequence derives from a donor aged 40 or over with multiple myeloma. Source material: a population of CD138-negative cells sorted from bone marrow. The CDR3 region has the DNA TGTGCCAGCAGCGGACAGGGGGCTCTTCAGCCCCAGCATTTT. This codes for CASSGQGALQPQHF. The entire variable domain, with the rest obtained from reference TRBV7-8 and TRBJ1-5, is as follows: GAGVSQSPRYKVAKRGQDVALRCDPISGHVSLFWYQQALGQGPEFLTYFQNEAQLDKSGLPSDRFFAERPEGSVSTLKIQRTQQEDSAVYLCASSGQGALQPQHFGDGTRLSIL.